The T cell receptor (beta chain) described here comes from a study of control samples from healthy donors and cancer patients. With 5 bases removed from V and 8 bases from J, the gap between germline ends came to 21 bases. Germline V lookup: CDR1 SGHAT, CDR2 FQNNGV. This CDR3 is built from 16 residues. Measured with immunoSEQ multiplex PCR; TCRdb has only the in-frame clones, and not every one. The data contain 150,000 to 200,000 clones, around nine tenths of them seen just once; the ten biggest clones take up just over 1.4%. The gene calls are TRBV11-2 and TRBJ2-2, with D possibly being TRBD1 (6 bases). The sequenced sample was blood. This sequence originates from a man under 40 in good health. As DNA, the CDR3 is TGTGCCAGCAGCGCCACTAGTTGGGGGCGAACAGGGGAGCTGTTTTTT. Amino acids: CASSATSWGRTGELFF.